What follows describes a single T cell receptor (beta chain). This specimen comes from a study of technical replicates of blood from several donors. The table came from immunoSEQ multiplex PCR; TCRdb's copy has only in-frame clones and leaves some out. The sample lists approximately 15,000 clones, roughly 88% occurring once. Sequenced material: PBMCs. This receptor was taken from a human donor in good health.

In DNA, the CDR3 is TGTGCCAGCAGCGACCGACTGGCGAGCTCCTACGAGCAGTACTTC. Amino acids: CASSDRLASSYEQYF. The chain employs TRBV11-1 and TRBJ2-7, with D unresolved. V dropped 5 bases and J dropped 0 bases, with 14 bases sitting between them. Per the germline V gene, CDR1 is SGHAT and CDR2 is FQDESV (reference sequence). The CDR3 is 15 amino acids.